The 24 T cell receptor beta chains below come from one sample, sequenced in a study of blood T cell repertoires in COVID-19. Libraries were prepared by immunoSEQ multiplex PCR; TCRdb keeps only in-frame clonotypes and omits some of them. Of approximately 200,000 clones in the sample, about 88% were seen once. The sequenced sample consisted of peripheral blood. The receptor source for this set is a man in his forties or fifties with active or convalescent COVID-19.

This chain joins TRBV15 and TRBJ1-1; 8 bases fit TRBD1. V lost 0 bases to trimming and J lost 7 bases; unmatched junction nucleotides: 4. The length of the CDR3 is 14 residues. CDR1 LNHNV and CDR2 YYDKDF come from the germline V gene (reference sequence). CDR3: CATSRDDRGDEAFF. Here the CDR3 DNA reads TGTGCCACCAGCAGAGACGACAGGGGAGATGAAGCTTTCTTT.

The chain employs TRBV6-5 and TRBJ2-2; D remains ambiguous. V lost 7 bases and J 1 base, leaving 13 bases between the germline ends. The CDR3 contains 15 residues. Germline CDR1 reads MNHEY; CDR2 reads SVGAGI. CDR3 amino acids: CASTPWAQNTGELFF. CDR3 DNA: TGTGCCAGCACCCCGTGGGCTCAGAACACCGGGGAGCTGTTTTTT.

The table lists this clone with a few counts. The V and J genes are TRBV4-1 and TRBJ1-1; 8 bases align to TRBD1. V was clipped by 2 bases and J by 6 bases; unmatched bases: 8. Germline V lookup: CDR1 MGHRA, CDR2 YSYEKL. The length of the CDR3 is 15 residues. The CDR3 reads CASSQITGGVAEAFF. CDR3 DNA sequence: TGCGCCAGCAGCCAAATTACAGGGGGAGTGGCTGAAGCTTTCTTT.

For the CDR3, the DNA is TGTGCCAGCAGCGTCTCCGGGACTGACACAGATACGCAGTATTTT. Amino acids: CASSVSGTDTDTQYF. The V gene is TRBV9, the J gene TRBJ2-3, with TRBD2 as a possible D gene (6 bases). Trimming removed 2 bases at V and 2 bases at J, with 12 bases between. The CDR3 is 15 residues long. The germline CDR1 and CDR2 sequences are SGDLS and YYNGEE.

The V gene is TRBV5-4, the J gene TRBJ2-1; possibly TRBD2 for D (5 bases). The CDR3 is 14 amino acids. Looked up from germline, CDR1 is SGHNT and CDR2 is YYREEE (reference sequence). The ends were cut back, 1 base at V and 5 bases at J, with 10 bases in the middle. The chain's CDR3 is CASSLHAGHNEQFF. CDR3 DNA sequence: TGTGCCAGCAGCTTGCACGCGGGCCACAATGAGCAGTTCTTC.

The chain carries TRBV7-7 and TRBJ2-1; D is unresolved. The germline CDR1 and CDR2 sequences are SSHAT and FNYEAQ (reference sequence). V lost 1 base and J 5 bases, leaving 6 bases between the germline ends. CDR3 size: 13 residues. CDR3 region: CASSLDYHNEQFF. The CDR3 DNA reads as TGTGCCAGCAGCTTAGACTATCACAATGAGCAGTTCTTC. The entire variable domain, with the rest obtained from reference TRBV7-7 and TRBJ2-1, is as follows: GAGVSQSPRYKVTKRGQDVTLRCDPISSHATLYWYQQALGQGPEFLTYFNYEAQPDKSGLPSDRFSAERPEGSISTLTIQRTEQRDSAMYRCASSLDYHNEQFFGPGTRLTVL.

The chain links TRBV28 to TRBJ1-6; D gene ambiguous. V lost 5 bases and J lost 4, with 18 bases in between. Germline V gene data show CDR1 as MDHEN and CDR2 as SYDVKM. CDR3 length: 17 residues. This chain's CDR3 is CASSPYPGPSYNSPLHF. DNA of the CDR3: TGTGCCAGCAGTCCGTACCCTGGCCCCTCTTATAATTCACCCCTCCACTTT.

The CDR3 loop is CASSYRQEIAPPLHF. CDR3 sequence (DNA): TGTGCCAGCAGTTACCGCCAAGAGATAGCGCCACCCCTCCACTTT. V usage is TRBV6-5 and J usage is TRBJ1-6; D is unclear. Germline-derived CDR1 and CDR2 are MNHEY and SVGAGI. The V end lost 2 bases, the J end lost 11 bases, and 16 bases lay between the germline ends. The CDR3 runs to 15 residues.

The gene calls are TRBV27 and TRBJ2-7, with TRBD1 matching over 8 bases. The V gene end was trimmed by 3 bases and the J gene end by 0 bases; junction bases not matched to a gene: 10. The length of the CDR3 is 17 residues. CDR1 and CDR2 (germline): MNHEY, SMNVEV (reference sequence). The CDR3 loop is CASSLRTGSISSYEQYF. The CDR3 nucleotides read TGTGCCAGCAGTTTGAGGACAGGGTCTATTAGCTCCTACGAGCAGTACTTC.

The chain has TRBV7-2 and TRBJ2-1; D is perhaps TRBD2 (6 bases). The CDR3 covers 14 residues. The V end lost 1 base, the J end lost 9 bases, and 13 bases lay between the germline ends. Germline V gene data show CDR1 as SGHTA and CDR2 as FQGNSA. CDR3 in DNA: TGTGCCAGCAGCTTAGGGCTAGCGTTTGGTGAGCAGTTCTTC. Amino acids: CASSLGLAFGEQFF.

The rearrangement links TRBV7-9 to TRBJ2-5; D perhaps matches TRBD1 (5 bases). Germline V CDR1 and CDR2: SEHNR, FQNEAQ (reference sequence). The germline V and J ends were trimmed by 5 bases and 3 bases, with 13 bases remaining between them. The CDR3 consists of 14 residues. The CDR3 DNA reads TGTGCCAGCAGCCAGCCCAGGGATGAAGAGACCCAGTACTTC. It specifies CASSQPRDEETQYF.

The genes are TRBV5-1 and TRBJ1-6; D is possibly TRBD1 (5 bases). The CDR3 extends over 17 amino acids. V lost 2 bases and J 13 bases, leaving 25 bases between the germline ends. In germline, CDR1 is SGHRS, CDR2 YFSETQ. Written as DNA, the CDR3 is TGCGCCAGCAGCTTAACTACGGGCCACACAGGCGGGAGCCCCCTCCACTTT. The encoded protein is CASSLTTGHTGGSPLHF.

The chain uses TRBV12-3 or TRBV12-4 and TRBJ2-2, with D perhaps TRBD1 (6 bases). CDR3 size: 13 residues. The ends were cut back, 5 bases at V and 7 bases at J, with 11 bases in the middle. The CDR3, as DNA: TGTGCCAGCAGTACACAGGGCGGCGGGGAGCTGTTTTTT. This sequence encodes CASSTQGGGELFF.

This clone was detected only once. The gene calls are TRBV18 and TRBJ2-5; 7 bases map to TRBD1. V lost 3 bases to trimming and J lost 4 bases; unmatched junction nucleotides: 8. The CDR3 contains 15 residues. Per the germline V gene, CDR1 is KGHSH and CDR2 is LQKENI. The CDR3 sequence: CASSPRTGVTETQYF. The CDR3 DNA reads as TGTGCCAGCTCACCGCGTACAGGGGTAACAGAGACCCAGTACTTC.

This chain uses TRBV5-1 with TRBJ1-4, with D perhaps TRBD1 (6 bases). The CDR3 loop spans 14 amino acids. Germline V lookup: CDR1 SGHRS, CDR2 YFSETQ. Trimming removed 0 bases from V and 6 bases from J, with 9 bases in between. CDR3: CASSLDPGDEKLFF. Here the CDR3 DNA reads TGCGCCAGCAGCTTGGACCCAGGGGATGAAAAACTGTTTTTT.

Here the CDR3 reads CASSFQASGGEAYQETQYF. The CDR3 bases are TGCGCCAGCAGCTTCCAGGCTAGCGGGGGGGAAGCCTACCAAGAGACCCAGTACTTC. This sequence joins TRBV5-1 and TRBJ2-5; 12 nucleotides align to TRBD2. V was pared by 2 bases and J by 0 bases, with 11 bases of the junction left unmatched. CDR1 and CDR2 from the germline V gene are SGHRS and YFSETQ. The length of the CDR3 is 19 residues.

The gene calls are TRBV4-2 and TRBJ1-4, with TRBD1 matching 8 bases. Germline assignment: CDR1 LGHNA and CDR2 YNFKEQ. There are 14 residues in the CDR3. Losses at the gene ends were 1 base for V and 7 bases for J; bases not matched to a gene: 2. CDR3 in DNA: TGTGCCAGCAGCCAAGTCGGACAGGGTGAAAAACTGTTTTTT. Amino acids: CASSQVGQGEKLFF.

The gene calls are TRBV28 and TRBJ1-1, with a tentative D call TRBD1 (5 bases). This CDR3 spans 17 amino acids. CDR1 and CDR2 (germline): MDHEN, SYDVKM. V was trimmed by 7 bases and J by 0 bases, leaving 21 bases between them. The CDR3 is CASMGGPSSAMNTEAFF. The CDR3 region has the DNA TGTGCCAGCATGGGGGGTCCCTCCTCAGCCATGAACACTGAAGCTTTCTTT. Filled out from reference TRBV28 and TRBJ1-1, the complete variable domain reads DVKVTQSSRYLVKRTGEKVFLECVQDMDHENMFWYRQDPGLGLRLIYFSYDVKMKEKGDIPEGYSVSREKKERFSLILESASTNQTSMYLCASMGGPSSAMNTEAFFGQGTRLTVV.

The chain links TRBV6-6 to TRBJ2-5; 8 bases match TRBD2. V dropped 6 bases and J dropped 5; count of bases not matched to a gene: 11. This CDR3 comprises 15 residues. The germline CDR1 and CDR2 sequences are MNHNY and SVGAGI (reference sequence). The CDR3 region is CASSEGLGGFETQYF. The CDR3 coding sequence is TGTGCCAGCAGCGAGGGACTAGGGGGTTTTGAGACCCAGTACTTC.

The V gene is TRBV5-1, the J gene TRBJ2-7; TRBD2 is a possible D gene (6 bases). Germline V gene lookup returns CDR1 SGHRS and CDR2 YFSETQ. The CDR3 is made up of 15 amino acids. Trimming took 0 bases from V and 0 from J, leaving 10 bases between them. CDR3 loop: CASSLESGGSYEQYF. CDR3 sequence (DNA): TGCGCCAGCAGCTTGGAGTCCGGGGGCTCCTACGAGCAGTACTTC.

The CDR3 here is CASTTGGGVNEKLFF. The CDR3 nucleotides read TGTGCCAGCACCACGGGGGGGGGAGTAAATGAAAAACTGTTTTTT. The genes are TRBV28 and TRBJ1-4, with D perhaps matching TRBD1 (5 bases). Looked up from germline, CDR1 is MDHEN and CDR2 is SYDVKM. Trimming stripped 7 bases from V and 5 bases from J, with 17 bases between. The CDR3 totals 15 residues.

This clone was observed once. The genes are TRBV10-2 and TRBJ1-3; TRBD1 matches at 7 bases. The CDR3 runs 18 residues. V dropped 6 bases and J dropped 0; count of bases not matched to a gene: 14. Germline V gene lookup returns CDR1 WSHSY and CDR2 SAAADI. CDR3 bases: TGCGCCAGCAGGACTCTTGGAGTGAGGGGGCTCTCTGGAAACACCATATATTTT. It translates to CASRTLGVRGLSGNTIYF.

This chain connects TRBV28 to TRBJ1-2; 10 bases are shared with TRBD1. CDR3 length: 14 amino acids. Germline V CDR1 and CDR2: MDHEN, SYDVKM. V shed 11 bases, J shed 7 bases, and the junction held 13 bases outside the gene matches. In DNA, the CDR3 is TGTGCCTCCTTATCTAGGACAGGGGGTTCTGGCTACACCTTC. Translation: CASLSRTGGSGYTF.

The genes are TRBV7-9 and TRBJ1-1; D ambiguous. V lost 11 bases and J 1 base, leaving 8 bases between the germline ends. Germline CDR1 SEHNR, CDR2 FQNEAQ (reference sequence). This CDR3 is 11 amino acids long. In DNA, the CDR3 is TGTGCCGCCTCTACGAACACTGAAGCTTTCTTT. Translating gives CAASTNTEAFF.